The 27 T cell receptor beta chains in this list originate from one sample, sequenced in a study of blood T cell repertoires in COVID-19. Profiling relied on immunoSEQ multiplex PCR, and the TCRdb table lists in-frame clones only, not all of them. The top ten hold approximately 1.9% of the sample, which has around 71,000 clones, around nine tenths seen once. Material for sequencing was peripheral blood. The receptors here all came from a woman aged 55-70 years with acute or convalescent COVID-19.

V usage is TRBV3-1 (or the pseudogene TRBV3-2) and J usage is TRBJ2-3; D is ambiguous. V was clipped by 1 base and J by 2 bases, with 4 bases between them. From germline, CDR1 is LGHDT and CDR2 YNNKEL (reference sequence). This CDR3 spans 13 amino acids. This CDR3 is CASSQVHTDTQYF. In DNA form, the CDR3 reads TGTGCCAGCAGCCAAGTACACACAGATACGCAGTATTTT.

A single count supports this clone. V and J are TRBV27 and TRBJ1-4; a weak D match, TRBD1 (6 bases). Germline CDR1 is MNHEY and CDR2 is SMNVEV (reference sequence). The CDR3 covers 15 residues. The V gene lost 3 bases and the J gene lost 6 bases, with 14 bases spanning the gap. The CDR3 sequence is CASSLTTGFYEKLFF. The CDR3 region has the DNA TGTGCCAGCAGTTTGACGACAGGATTCTATGAAAAACTGTTTTTT.

V is TRBV30 and J is TRBJ1-5; D uncertain. This CDR3 spans 12 amino acids. Per germline, CDR1 GTSNPN and CDR2 SVGIG (reference sequence). The ends were cut back, 2 bases at V and 4 bases at J, with 6 bases in the middle. The CDR3 region is CAWSRGNQPQHF. DNA of the CDR3: TGTGCCTGGAGTAGAGGGAATCAGCCCCAGCATTTT.

V and J are TRBV18 and TRBJ2-1; the D gene is possibly TRBD2 (6 bases). Looked up from germline, CDR1 is KGHSH and CDR2 is LQKENI. The ends were cut back, 3 bases at V and 1 base at J, with 13 bases in the middle. The CDR3 consists of 16 residues. The DNA for the CDR3 is TGTGCCAGCTCACCGGCCGGGACTCATTCCTACAATGAGCAGTTCTTC. This encodes CASSPAGTHSYNEQFF.

This clone was counted once. The CDR3 loop reads CASSSQGTNTEAFF. The CDR3, as DNA: TGTGCCAGCAGCTCACAGGGGACGAACACTGAAGCTTTCTTT. The V and J genes are TRBV11-2 and TRBJ1-1; TRBD1 aligns across 7 bases. Germline V CDR1 and CDR2: SGHAT, FQNNGV. CDR3 size: 14 residues. V trimming: 4 bases; J trimming: 1 base; junction bases outside the gene matches: 3.

This clone was found once. The chain employs TRBV27 and TRBJ2-6; 9 bases fit TRBD1. The CDR3 contains 18 residues. With V trimmed by 4 bases and J by 0 bases, 7 bases remained unmatched. Germline V gene lookup returns CDR1 MNHEY and CDR2 SMNVEV (reference sequence). The CDR3, as DNA: TGTGCCAGCAGTTCACCGGGACAGGGTTTCTCTGGGGCCAACGTCCTGACTTTC. Amino acids: CASSSPGQGFSGANVLTF.

The rearrangement links TRBV12-3 or TRBV12-4 to TRBJ2-7, with TRBD1 as a possible D gene (5 bases). The V and J ends lost 1 base and 2 bases respectively, with 6 bases between them. The CDR3 consists of 13 residues. CDR3 amino acids: CASSLGRAYEQYF. The CDR3 DNA sequence: TGTGCCAGCAGTTTAGGCAGGGCCTACGAGCAGTACTTC.

The V and J genes are TRBV2 and TRBJ1-1, with D perhaps TRBD1 (6 bases). Trimming took 10 bases from V and 0 from J, leaving 12 bases between them. The CDR3 loop spans 13 amino acids. Germline assignment: CDR1 SNHLY and CDR2 FYNNEI. The CDR3 DNA follows: TGTGCCACCAAGGGACAAGTGAACACTGAAGCTTTCTTT. The encoded protein is CATKGQVNTEAFF.

The chain couples TRBV5-1 to TRBJ1-2; tentative D call: TRBD1 (5 bases). CDR3 length: 17 residues. Germline CDR1 reads SGHRS; CDR2 reads YFSETQ. Trimming removed 4 bases at V and 4 bases at J, with 23 bases between. The CDR3 DNA reads as TGCGCCAGCAGCGTGGGGGGACTGAGGGCAGCGATCTATGGCTACACCTTC. Its protein is CASSVGGLRAAIYGYTF.

The V gene is TRBV28, the J gene TRBJ2-7; tentative D call: TRBD2 (5 bases). Between the trimmed V and J ends, which lost 7 bases and 0 bases, there was a span of 13 bases. Germline loops: CDR1 MDHEN, CDR2 SYDVKM. This CDR3 is 14 amino acids long. Here the CDR3 reads CASTRPGSSYEQYF. CDR3 sequence (DNA): TGTGCCAGCACCAGGCCGGGGAGCTCCTACGAGCAGTACTTC.

The chain is built from TRBV28 and TRBJ1-5, with 9 bases lining up with TRBD1. This CDR3 contains 16 residues. The V and J ends lost 6 bases and 5 bases, in that order; junction bases with no gene match: 11. Per the germline V gene, CDR1 is MDHEN and CDR2 is SYDVKM. CDR3 DNA: TGTGCCAGCAGCGATTTACAGGGGGCCCCCTATCAGCCCCAGCATTTT. Amino acid sequence: CASSDLQGAPYQPQHF.

The J gene is TRBJ2-3, the V gene TRBV11-2; TRBD1 agrees at 7 bases. V lost 5 bases and J lost 1; bases outside the gene matches: 9. CDR1 and CDR2 (germline): SGHAT, FQNNGV. The CDR3 has 16 residues. CDR3 nucleotides: TGTGCCAGCAGCGGATACAGGGGACGGGGCACAGATACGCAGTATTTT. This gives the protein CASSGYRGRGTDTQYF.

The chain is built from TRBV5-1 and TRBJ1-1; TRBD1 might be the D (6 bases). Germline-derived CDR1 and CDR2 are SGHRS and YFSETQ. Trimming pared 3 bases from V and 1 base from J, leaving 13 bases between. This CDR3 has 15 amino acids. CDR3 nucleotide sequence: TGCGCCAGCAGCTGGGTTGGGACAACGAACACTGAAGCTTTCTTT. Residues: CASSWVGTTNTEAFF.

This clone was seen ten or more times. The chain joins TRBV5-5 to TRBJ1-3; D possibly corresponds to TRBD1 (5 bases). CDR3 length: 15 amino acids. V was clipped by 4 bases and J by 5 bases, with 16 bases between them. The V gene's germline CDR1 is SGHKS and CDR2 YYEKEE (reference sequence). In nucleotides, the CDR3 is TGTGCCAGCAGCGACTACCGGGGGAGCCGAAACACCATATATTTT. Translated, it gives CASSDYRGSRNTIYF.

This clone has just one count. The chain is built from TRBV27 and TRBJ2-7; D is undetermined. Trimming shortened V by 6 bases and J by 0 bases, and 12 bases separated the two germline ends. The CDR3 totals 14 residues. The germline gives CDR1 MNHEY, CDR2 SMNVEV (reference sequence). The CDR3 reads CASSRWSSSYEQYF. The CDR3 nucleotides are TGTGCCAGCAGCCGGTGGTCGAGCTCCTACGAGCAGTACTTC.

This sequence joins TRBV19 and TRBJ2-1; 11 bases map to TRBD2. Germline CDR1 LNHDA, CDR2 SQIVND (reference sequence). CDR3 length: 15 residues. The V and J ends lost 6 bases and 6 bases, in that order; junction bases with no gene match: 7. The CDR3 is CASRMTSGIINEQFF. In DNA form, the CDR3 reads TGTGCCAGTAGGATGACTAGCGGGATTATCAATGAGCAGTTCTTC.

The rearrangement uses TRBV19 and TRBJ1-1, with TRBD1 matching 7 bases. CDR3 size: 13 residues. V was clipped by 5 bases and J by 5 bases; unmatched bases: 5. Per germline, CDR1 LNHDA and CDR2 SQIVND (reference sequence). The DNA of the CDR3 is TGTGCCAGTAGTTTGCAGGGGGGTACTGAAGCTTTCTTT. Protein sequence: CASSLQGGTEAFF.

This clone was seen once. V is TRBV14 and J is TRBJ2-1; TRBD2 agrees at 7 bases. V lost 3 bases to trimming and J lost 4 bases; unmatched junction nucleotides: 6. Looked up from germline, CDR1 is SGHDN and CDR2 is FVKESK. CDR3 length equals 15 residues. The CDR3 nucleotides are TGTGCCAGCAGCCAGTGGGGGGGGACGTACAATGAGCAGTTCTTC. It specifies CASSQWGGTYNEQFF.

This sequence joins TRBV7-2 and TRBJ2-6, with D possibly matching TRBD1 (5 bases). The germline V gene has CDR1 SGHTA and CDR2 FQGNSA. V was pared by 3 bases and J by 0 bases, with 9 bases between. The CDR3 consists of 16 residues. CDR3 coding DNA: TGTGCCAGCAGCTTCCAGGGTACCTCTGGGGCCAACGTCCTGACTTTC. Encoded protein: CASSFQGTSGANVLTF.

This chain uses TRBV28 with TRBJ2-7; TRBD2 agrees at 16 bases. J was trimmed by 3 bases and V by 4 bases; bases with no gene match: 21. This CDR3 has 22 amino acids. Per the germline V gene, CDR1 is MDHEN and CDR2 is SYDVKM. This CDR3 reads CASSSGQMGLAGGSPSLYEQYF. DNA of the CDR3: TGTGCCAGCAGTTCGGGACAGATGGGACTAGCGGGAGGGTCACCCTCCCTCTACGAGCAGTACTTC. Complete variable domain (other parts from reference TRBV28 and TRBJ2-7): DVKVTQSSRYLVKRTGEKVFLECVQDMDHENMFWYRQDPGLGLRLIYFSYDVKMKEKGDIPEGYSVSREKKERFSLILESASTNQTSMYLCASSSGQMGLAGGSPSLYEQYFGPGTRLTVT.

The chain joins TRBV6-1 to TRBJ2-1; 14 bases match TRBD2. The CDR3 length is 15 residues. The ends lost 1 base at V and 15 bases at J; junction bases unmatched: 8. Germline CDR1 is MNHNS and CDR2 is SASEGT. CDR3 protein: CASSEDLRLAGGRFF. The CDR3 region has the DNA TGTGCCAGCAGTGAAGACCTTCGACTAGCGGGAGGGAGGTTCTTC.

This clone was recorded once. The V gene is TRBV11-2, the J gene TRBJ2-1, with 8 bases that match TRBD1. The length of the CDR3 is 15 residues. Germline loops: CDR1 SGHAT, CDR2 FQNNGV. Unmatched junction bases numbered 4, after V lost 4 bases and J lost 2 bases. The chain's CDR3 is CASSSGQVPYNEQFF. CDR3 sequence (DNA): TGTGCCAGCAGCTCGGGACAGGTCCCCTACAATGAGCAGTTCTTC.

The V call is TRBV18, the J call TRBJ2-2; 10 bases are shared with TRBD1. CDR1 and CDR2 from the germline V gene are KGHSH and LQKENI. CDR3 length: 17 residues. V lost 10 bases, J lost 3 bases, and 14 bases stayed unmatched. The CDR3 nucleotides read TGTGCCACCACACCCCCGAAGGGGACAGGGGACACCGGGGAGCTGTTTTTT. This encodes CATTPPKGTGDTGELFF.

This clone appeared a single time. The chain carries TRBV28 and TRBJ2-1; D remains unclear. The V gene lost 6 bases and the J gene lost 0 bases, with 9 bases spanning the gap. Germline V gene sequence: CDR1 MDHEN, CDR2 SYDVKM. There are 14 residues in the CDR3. The CDR3 protein is CASRSPTSYNEQFF. In DNA form, the CDR3 reads TGTGCCAGCAGGAGTCCAACCTCCTACAATGAGCAGTTCTTC.

This chain joins TRBV5-1 and TRBJ2-7; 11 bases agree with TRBD2. Germline assignment: CDR1 SGHRS and CDR2 YFSETQ. CDR3 length: 14 amino acids. Trimming at V came to 0 bases and at J to 6 bases, leaving 2 bases not matched to a gene. The DNA for the CDR3 is TGCGCCAGCAGCTTGGGACTAGCGGGAATCGAGCAGTACTTC. Its translation: CASSLGLAGIEQYF.

The chain employs TRBV11-3 and TRBJ2-1; 10 nucleotides align to TRBD2. This CDR3 comprises 15 residues. Unmatched junction bases numbered 10, after V lost 5 bases and J lost 9 bases. Germline values: CDR1 SGHNT, CDR2 YENEEA. The CDR3 DNA reads TGTGCCAGCAGCCCCCAGGGAGTAGCGGGAGGTGAGCAGTTCTTC. Residues: CASSPQGVAGGEQFF.

V gene TRBV12-3 or TRBV12-4 combines with J gene TRBJ2-3; D remains unclear. With 6 bases removed from V and 4 bases from J, the gap between germline ends came to 8 bases. CDR3 length: 12 residues. The CDR3: CASSLLADTQYF. The CDR3 nucleotides read TGTGCCAGCAGCCTATTAGCAGATACGCAGTATTTT.